Listed below are T cell receptor beta chains from one sample, sequenced in a study of cytomegalovirus exposure and HLA in healthy donors. The protocol was immunoSEQ multiplex PCR, while the TCRdb copy is restricted to in-frame clones and leaves out a portion. The data contain approximately 140,000 clones, around 78% of them singletons. Material: PBMCs. The source of these receptors is a man in his forties in good health and CMV-seropositive. Both conserved end residues are part of each CDR3. D genes are given only for firm matches. Clone sizes are given selectively: once, few, many, or a class where the clone is expanded.

>TRBV2|NA|NA|TRBJ1-5
TGTGCCAGCAGCGCTAGGAATCAGCCCCAGCATTTT
CASSARNQPQHF
>TRBV30|TRBD1|NA|TRBJ2-4
TGTGCCTGGAAGTGGGGACAGAACATTCAGTACTTC
CAWKWGQNIQYF
>TRBV5-6|TRBD2|NA|TRBJ2-5
TGTGCCAGCGCCGGACTAGCGGAGAAAAAAGAGACCCAGTACTTC
CASAGLAEKKETQYF
>TRBV27|NA|NA|TRBJ1-5
TGTGCCAGCAGTCCGCAGGGGAATCAGCCCCAGCATTTT
CASSPQGNQPQHF
>TRBV6-5|TRBD2|NA|TRBJ2-7
TGTGCCAGCAGTTACGGGGCTAGCGGGAGACTCTACGAGCAGTACTTC
CASSYGASGRLYEQYF
>TRBV20-1|NA|NA|TRBJ2-7
TGCAGTGGGGCAGGGGGGTACGAGCAGTACTTC
CSGAGGYEQYF
>TRBV14|NA|NA|TRBJ2-7
TGTGCCAGCAGCCTCCGGGACTCTCTCTCCTACGAGCAGTACTTC
CASSLRDSLSYEQYF
>TRBV4-2|TRBD2|few|TRBJ2-7
TGTGCCAGCAGCCAAGCAGTGACTAGCGGGTTTTACGAGCAGTACTTC
CASSQAVTSGFYEQYF
>TRBV7-2|NA|NA|TRBJ1-3
TGTGCCAGCAGCTTAGCCAGCGGGGTTCGAAACACCATATATTTT
CASSLASGVRNTIYF
>TRBV7-2|NA|NA|TRBJ2-7
TGTGCCAGCAGTGTCCAGCGGTCCTCCTACGAGCAGTACTTC
CASSVQRSSYEQYF
>TRBV5-1|NA|NA|TRBJ1-1
TGCGCCAGCAGCTTGGATTCGGTAAACACTGAAGCTTTCTTT
CASSLDSVNTEAFF